This T cell receptor (beta chain) was profiled in a study of Graves' ophthalmopathy and Graves' hyperthyroidism. This clonotype was recorded many times. Among the exclusions were patients with other autoimmune diseases, uncontrolled infections, pregnancy or lactation. Diagnosis used clinical symptoms, serum thyroxine, TRAb, thyroid ultrasound and orbital computed tomography. Trimming removed 7 bases from V and 5 bases from J; junction bases left unmatched: 13. CDR1 is SNHLY and CDR2 is FYNNEI in the germline V gene. The length of the CDR3 is 16 residues. RNA transcripts yielded amplified TCR beta CDR3 regions. Second-round multiplex PCR followed a first-round RT-PCR using HTBI primers. TCRdb reprocessed the multiplex PCR reads via MiXCR and lists one record per CDR3 protein. The data show nearly 400,000 distinct CDR3 sequences, with approximately 20% seen just once and around 1.5% held by the top ten.

Source material: peripheral blood. The clonotype was recovered from a woman aged 18-29 years with Graves' ophthalmopathy. The chain couples TRBV2 to TRBJ2-2, with TRBD2 identical over 7 bases. The CDR3 nucleotides are TGTGCCAGCACTTTGTCTGCGGGAGCGAGGACCGGGGAGCTGTTTTTT. It encodes CASTLSAGARTGELFF.